This TCR beta chain was obtained from a study of cytomegalovirus exposure and HLA in healthy donors. In the case of this clone: Its antigen is unknown.

This CDR3 is 15 amino acids long. V lost 6 bases and J lost 6, with 18 bases in between. Germline V gene lookup returns CDR1 MNHEY and CDR2 SVGAGI. Study outcomes and limitations: Rarity held for most TCR sequences, but there were some public TCRs that occurred in many donors. In a later analysis, specific HLA alleles were associated with some 16,000 TCR beta sequences at a 0.05 false discovery rate.

13 Jbeta primers and 60 Vbeta primers were used for the PCR. The table came from immunoSEQ multiplex PCR; TCRdb's copy has only in-frame clones and leaves some out. Seen here are about 160,000 clones, approximately 84% observed once, and the top ten hold 6.3%. The gene calls are TRBV6-5 and TRBJ1-5, with D tentatively TRBD1 (5 bases). The sample taken for sequencing was PBMCs. This TCR was sampled from a male donor in good health and CMV-seropositive. The CDR3 is CASSPRAGLGQPQHF. Written as DNA, the CDR3 is TGTGCCAGCAGCCCACGCGCAGGGTTGGGTCAGCCCCAGCATTTT.